The rows below give T cell receptor beta chains drawn from one sample of a study of blood T cell repertoires in COVID-19. Method: immunoSEQ multiplex PCR; TCRdb's copy keeps in-frame clones and lacks some. The sample has approximately 300,000 clones; 86% are singletons. Sequenced: PBMCs or T cells enriched from blood (not recorded which). These receptors were collected from a woman aged 18-29 years who had recovered from COVID-19. Both conserved end residues are part of each CDR3. Each record gives: D gene, J gene, clone size, V gene, CDR3 protein, CDR3 DNA. D genes are given only for firm matches. Not all rows give a size; the values are once, few, many and, for expanded clones, a class.

d_call: TRBD2; j_call: TRBJ2-1; clone_size: .; v_call: TRBV7-8; cdr3_aa: CASSPGLAAEQFF; cdr3_nt: TGTGCCAGCAGCCCGGGACTAGCGGCTGAGCAGTTCTTC
d_call: TRBD1; j_call: TRBJ1-1; clone_size: .; v_call: TRBV7-9; cdr3_aa: CASSFNRGTEAFF; cdr3_nt: TGTGCCAGCAGCTTCAACAGGGGCACTGAAGCTTTCTTT
d_call: .; j_call: TRBJ1-2; clone_size: .; v_call: TRBV27; cdr3_aa: CASKGEGLYGYTF; cdr3_nt: TGTGCCAGCAAAGGGGAAGGGCTCTATGGCTACACCTTC
d_call: .; j_call: TRBJ1-6; clone_size: .; v_call: TRBV5-4; cdr3_aa: CASSLGAGRDSPLHF; cdr3_nt: TGTGCCAGCAGCTTGGGGGCAGGGAGGGATTCACCCCTCCACTTT
d_call: TRBD1; j_call: TRBJ1-6; clone_size: .; v_call: TRBV3-1/TRBV3-2; cdr3_aa: CASSQDILGTGWGTLHF; cdr3_nt: TGTGCCAGCAGCCAAGATATTTTGGGGACAGGGTGGGGAACCCTCCACTTT
d_call: .; j_call: TRBJ1-2; clone_size: .; v_call: TRBV18; cdr3_aa: CASSRGADYGYTF; cdr3_nt: TGTGCCAGCTCACGTGGGGCGGACTATGGCTACACCTTC
d_call: .; j_call: TRBJ1-4; clone_size: .; v_call: TRBV28; cdr3_aa: CASNRDRNEKLFF; cdr3_nt: TGTGCCAGCAACCGAGACAGAAATGAAAAACTGTTTTTT
d_call: TRBD2; j_call: TRBJ2-2; clone_size: .; v_call: TRBV6-4; cdr3_aa: CASSDVAGVIRGTGELFF; cdr3_nt: TGTGCCAGCAGTGACGTGGCGGGAGTGATAAGAGGCACCGGGGAGCTGTTTTTT
d_call: .; j_call: TRBJ2-3; clone_size: .; v_call: TRBV18; cdr3_aa: CASSRPRGTSRTPKSTDTQYF; cdr3_nt: TGTGCCAGCTCACGACCGCGTGGAACGTCCAGGACACCGAAAAGCACAGATACGCAGTATTTT
d_call: TRBD1; j_call: TRBJ2-3; clone_size: .; v_call: TRBV7-2; cdr3_aa: CASSSGGQFTDTQYF; cdr3_nt: TGTGCCAGCAGCTCAGGGGGCCAGTTTACAGATACGCAGTATTTT
d_call: .; j_call: TRBJ1-5; clone_size: once; v_call: TRBV2; cdr3_aa: CASSVGRGSNQPQHF; cdr3_nt: TGTGCCAGCAGTGTGGGGAGGGGCAGCAATCAGCCCCAGCATTTT
d_call: TRBD2; j_call: TRBJ2-1; clone_size: .; v_call: TRBV27; cdr3_aa: CASSLWTSAYNEQFF; cdr3_nt: TGTGCCAGCAGTTTATGGACTAGCGCTTACAATGAGCAGTTCTTC
d_call: .; j_call: TRBJ2-7; clone_size: .; v_call: TRBV27; cdr3_aa: CASSSWRDSSYEQYF; cdr3_nt: TGTGCCAGCAGCTCGTGGAGGGACAGCTCCTACGAGCAGTACTTC
d_call: .; j_call: TRBJ1-2; clone_size: .; v_call: TRBV27; cdr3_aa: CASSPGITYGYTF; cdr3_nt: TGTGCCAGCAGCCCGGGGATAACCTATGGCTACACCTTC
d_call: TRBD1; j_call: TRBJ2-6; clone_size: .; v_call: TRBV19; cdr3_aa: CASTPLGQLSSGANVLTF; cdr3_nt: TGTGCCAGTACCCCCCTGGGACAGCTAAGCTCTGGGGCCAACGTCCTGACTTTC
d_call: .; j_call: TRBJ2-1; clone_size: .; v_call: TRBV5-5; cdr3_aa: CASSPKGGARNEQFF; cdr3_nt: TGTGCCAGCAGTCCGAAAGGGGGGGCCCGCAATGAGCAGTTCTTC
d_call: TRBD1; j_call: TRBJ2-7; clone_size: .; v_call: TRBV25-1; cdr3_aa: CASSEYFKGTENYEQYF; cdr3_nt: TGTGCCAGCAGTGAATATTTTAAGGGGACAGAGAACTACGAGCAGTACTTC
d_call: TRBD1; j_call: TRBJ1-2; clone_size: .; v_call: TRBV5-1; cdr3_aa: CASRSDRGNYGYTF; cdr3_nt: TGCGCCAGCAGGTCGGACAGGGGGAACTATGGCTACACCTTC
d_call: TRBD1; j_call: TRBJ1-2; clone_size: .; v_call: TRBV29-1; cdr3_aa: CSVETAQGARSYTF; cdr3_nt: TGCAGCGTTGAAACCGCGCAGGGGGCGCGGAGCTACACCTTC
d_call: .; j_call: TRBJ1-2; clone_size: few; v_call: TRBV18; cdr3_aa: CASSPDRILYGYTF; cdr3_nt: TGTGCCAGCTCACCCGACAGGATTCTCTATGGCTACACCTTC
d_call: .; j_call: TRBJ1-1; clone_size: once; v_call: TRBV14; cdr3_aa: CASSQDLRNTEAFF; cdr3_nt: TGTGCCAGCAGCCAAGATCTCAGGAACACTGAAGCTTTCTTT
d_call: TRBD1; j_call: TRBJ1-2; clone_size: .; v_call: TRBV28; cdr3_aa: CASSNRGGEGYTF; cdr3_nt: TGTGCCAGCAGCAACAGGGGCGGCGAAGGCTACACCTTC
d_call: TRBD1; j_call: TRBJ2-7; clone_size: .; v_call: TRBV4-1; cdr3_aa: CASSQVALTGGRGQYF; cdr3_nt: TGCGCCAGCAGCCAAGTCGCTCTAACAGGGGGAAGGGGGCAGTACTTC